Following are 15 T cell receptor beta chains from one sample sequenced in a study of T cell responses to AZD1222 COVID-19 vaccine. TCRdb's table, derived via immunoSEQ multiplex PCR, lists solely in-frame clones and lacks some. The table lists about 120,000 clones, approximately 85% of them singletons. The starting material was peripheral blood, obtained on day 0 of AZD1222 vaccination. The receptors shown here come from an adult in good health.

To note about this clone: This CDR3 is also generated by other DNA sequences in the sample. V usage is TRBV12-3 or TRBV12-4 and J usage is TRBJ1-4; D is possibly TRBD1 (5 bases). V was shortened by 3 bases and J by 7 bases, with 9 bases between the two germline ends. CDR3 length: 13 amino acids. The CDR3, as DNA: TGTGCCAGCAGTTTGGCAGGGACTGAAAAACTGTTTTTT. Translating gives CASSLAGTEKLFF.

V gene TRBV6-5 combines with J gene TRBJ1-5; no clear D gene. The length of the CDR3 is 15 residues. CDR1 and CDR2 (germline): MNHEY, SVGAGI. V was cut by 6 bases and J by 3 bases, with 15 bases left in between. Here the CDR3 DNA reads TGTGCCAGCAGCTGGTCAGTCGGTACCAATCAGCCCCAGCATTTT. This sequence encodes CASSWSVGTNQPQHF.

This chain joins TRBV28 and TRBJ1-4; D ambiguous. CDR3 length: 12 amino acids. Trimming removed 5 bases from V and 10 bases from J, with 11 bases in between. The germline V gene has CDR1 MDHEN and CDR2 SYDVKM. The CDR3 DNA reads TGTGCCAGCAGTCCCTCTGCGGGAAAACTGTTTTTT. Protein product: CASSPSAGKLFF.

The chain is built from TRBV2 and TRBJ2-2; 11 positions agree with TRBD2. After removal of 4 bases from V and 8 bases from J, the junction contained 3 bases not matched to a gene. Germline CDR1 and CDR2: SNHLY and FYNNEI. The CDR3 runs to 14 residues. The chain's CDR3 is CASSGLAGTGELFF. The CDR3 bases are TGTGCCAGCAGTGGACTAGCGGGGACAGGGGAGCTGTTTTTT.

The rearrangement links TRBV4-2 to TRBJ1-1; D ambiguous. This CDR3 has 15 amino acids. With 0 bases removed from V and 3 bases from J, the gap between germline ends came to 11 bases. From germline, CDR1 is LGHNA and CDR2 YNFKEQ. The CDR3 is CASSQDGQRYTEAFF. In nucleotides, the CDR3 is TGTGCCAGCAGCCAAGATGGCCAGAGGTACACTGAAGCTTTCTTT.

V usage is TRBV3-1 (or the pseudogene TRBV3-2) and J usage is TRBJ2-5; TRBD2 agrees at 10 bases. CDR1 and CDR2 (germline): LGHDT, YNNKEL (reference sequence). The CDR3 spans 17 residues. The junction had 4 bases not matched to a gene; V was cut back by 0 bases and J by 0 bases. CDR3 region: CASSQDRLAGDQETQYF. The CDR3 nucleotides read TGTGCCAGCAGCCAAGATCGGCTAGCGGGGGACCAAGAGACCCAGTACTTC.

V and J are TRBV20-1 and TRBJ2-3, with a possible D match to TRBD2 (5 bases). Trimming removed 7 bases from V and 11 bases from J, with 16 bases in between. The CDR3 is 11 amino acids. Germline V gives CDR1 DFQATT, CDR2 SNEGSKA (reference sequence). CDR3: CSVFSRDGQYF. CDR3 in DNA: TGCAGTGTTTTTTCCCGGGATGGGCAGTATTTT.

Many counts were recorded for this clone. V is TRBV9 and J is TRBJ2-7; the match to TRBD1 covers 9 bases. V lost 0 bases to trimming and J lost 4 bases; unmatched junction nucleotides: 5. This CDR3 is 15 amino acids long. Germline V gene sequence: CDR1 SGDLS, CDR2 YYNGEE. The CDR3 here is CASSVAGTGFYEQYF. In DNA, the CDR3 is TGTGCCAGCAGCGTAGCTGGGACAGGGTTTTACGAGCAGTACTTC.

The V gene is TRBV7-8, the J gene TRBJ2-5; possibly TRBD1 for D (6 bases). Deletions cut 4 bases from V and 4 bases from J, with 16 bases between. There are 15 residues in the CDR3. The germline V gene encodes CDR1 SGHVS and CDR2 FQNEAQ. The CDR3 nucleotides read TGTGCCAGCAGCTCTTCACAGGGAGAGGGAGAGACCCAGTACTTC. It yields the protein CASSSSQGEGETQYF.

V is TRBV7-9 and J is TRBJ1-3; 12 positions agree with TRBD1. The CDR3 is 17 residues long. Germline V lookup: CDR1 SEHNR, CDR2 FQNEAQ (reference sequence). V lost 1 base to trimming and J lost 4 bases; unmatched junction nucleotides: 5. CDR3 in DNA: TGTGCCAGCAGCTTAGAAGGGGACAGGGGGCCAGGAAACACCATATATTTT. Translating gives CASSLEGDRGPGNTIYF.

J is TRBJ1-5 and V is TRBV19; D is perhaps TRBD1 (5 bases). Germline V gives CDR1 LNHDA, CDR2 SQIVND (reference sequence). V lost 11 bases to trimming and J lost 12 bases, with 20 bases between them. The CDR3 is 12 amino acids. As DNA, the CDR3 is TGTGCCCCAAGGACACGGTCGGGGCTCCAGCATTTT. It translates to CAPRTRSGLQHF.

This clone has a handful of counts. The genes are TRBV29-1 and TRBJ1-4; D call uncertain. This CDR3 is 11 amino acids long. Germline CDR1 SQVTM, CDR2 ANQGSEA. Trimming shortened V by 4 bases and J by 4 bases, and 4 bases separated the two germline ends. The CDR3: CSVGLNEKLFF. The CDR3 region has the DNA TGCAGCGTTGGTCTTAATGAAAAACTGTTTTTT.

This clone was found once. The chain recombines TRBV28 with TRBJ1-2; no clear D. Trimming removed 8 bases from V and 1 base from J, with 17 bases in between. The germline V gene encodes CDR1 MDHEN and CDR2 SYDVKM. This CDR3 is built from 15 residues. In DNA form, the CDR3 reads TGTGCCAGCGGAAGCGGAAACAAGGGTAACTATGGCTACACCTTC. Protein product: CASGSGNKGNYGYTF.

This chain uses TRBV12-3 or TRBV12-4 with TRBJ2-2; D not resolved. The CDR3 totals 12 residues. V was clipped by 6 bases and J by 3 bases, with 5 bases between them. Written as DNA, the CDR3 is TGTGCCAGCAGCCCCCACACCGGGGAGCTGTTTTTT. It translates to CASSPHTGELFF.

This sequence joins TRBV6-2 or TRBV6-3 and TRBJ2-3; D remains unclear. This CDR3 comprises 16 residues. The ends were cut back, 2 bases at V and 0 bases at J, with 12 bases in the middle. Germline lookup yields CDR1 MNHEY and CDR2 SVGEGT. For the CDR3, the DNA is TGTGCCAGCAGTTACGTCACGGGTAGGAGCACAGATACGCAGTATTTT. Amino acid sequence: CASSYVTGRSTDTQYF.